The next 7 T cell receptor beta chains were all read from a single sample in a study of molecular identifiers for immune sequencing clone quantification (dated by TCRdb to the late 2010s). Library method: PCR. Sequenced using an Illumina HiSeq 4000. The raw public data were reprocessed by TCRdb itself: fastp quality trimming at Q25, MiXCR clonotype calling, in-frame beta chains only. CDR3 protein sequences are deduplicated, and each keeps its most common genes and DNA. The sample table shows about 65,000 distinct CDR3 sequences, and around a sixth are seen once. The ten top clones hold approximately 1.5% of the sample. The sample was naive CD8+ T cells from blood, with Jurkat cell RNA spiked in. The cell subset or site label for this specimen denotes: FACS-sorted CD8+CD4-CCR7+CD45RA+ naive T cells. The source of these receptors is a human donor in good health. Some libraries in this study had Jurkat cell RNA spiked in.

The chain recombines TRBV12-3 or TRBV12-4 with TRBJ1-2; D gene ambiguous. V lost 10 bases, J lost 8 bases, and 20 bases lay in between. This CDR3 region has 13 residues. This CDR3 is CATLRSVVEGYTF. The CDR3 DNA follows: TGTGCCACCCTGAGGAGTGTTGTGGAAGGCTACACCTTC.

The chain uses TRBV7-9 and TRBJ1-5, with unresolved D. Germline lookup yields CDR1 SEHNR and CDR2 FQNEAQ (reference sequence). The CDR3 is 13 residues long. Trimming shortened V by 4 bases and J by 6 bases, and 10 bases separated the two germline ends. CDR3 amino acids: CASSSGRSQPQHF. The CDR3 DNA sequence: TGTGCCAGCAGCTCGGGGAGAAGTCAGCCCCAGCATTTT. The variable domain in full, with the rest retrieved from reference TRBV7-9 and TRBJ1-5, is DTGVSQNPRHKITKRGQNVTFRCDPISEHNRLYWYRQTLGQGPEFLTYFQNEAQLEKSRLLSDRFSAERPKGSFSTLEIQRTEQGDSAMYLCASSSGRSQPQHFGDGTRLSIL.

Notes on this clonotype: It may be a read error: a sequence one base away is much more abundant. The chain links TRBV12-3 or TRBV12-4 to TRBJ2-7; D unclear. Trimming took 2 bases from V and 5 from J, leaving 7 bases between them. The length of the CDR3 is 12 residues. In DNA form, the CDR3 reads TGTGCCAGCAGTTTACAGCCCCACGAGCAGTACTTC. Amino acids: CASSLQPHEQYF.

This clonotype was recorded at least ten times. The CDR3 region has the DNA TGTGCCAGCAGCCCTTATTACGAGCAGTACTTC. This codes for CASSPYYEQYF. J is TRBJ2-7 and V is TRBV14; D unresolved. The V end lost 4 bases, the J end lost 4 bases, and 5 bases lay between the germline ends. CDR1 is SGHDN, CDR2 FVKESK, per germline. There are 11 residues in the CDR3. The full variable domain, in which reference TRBV14 and TRBJ2-7 provide the parts outside the CDR3, is EAGVTQFPSHSVIEKGQTVTLRCDPISGHDNLYWYRRVMGKEIKFLLHFVKESKQDESGMPNNRFLAERTGGTYSTLKVQPAELEDSGVYFCASSPYYEQYFGPGTRLTVT.

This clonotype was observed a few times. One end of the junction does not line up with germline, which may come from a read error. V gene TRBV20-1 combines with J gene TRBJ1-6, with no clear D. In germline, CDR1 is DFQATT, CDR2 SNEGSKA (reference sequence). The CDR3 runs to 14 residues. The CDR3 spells CSARSEYYDSPLHF. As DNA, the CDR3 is TGCAGTGCTAGATCCGAATACTATGATTCACCCCTCCACTTT.

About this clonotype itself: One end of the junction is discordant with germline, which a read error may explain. The CDR3, as DNA: TGTGCCAGCAGTCCCGTTTACAGTGAGCAGTTCTTC. It specifies CASSPVYSEQFF. The chain combines TRBV28 with TRBJ2-1; D not resolved. There are 12 residues in the CDR3. CDR1 and CDR2 (germline): MDHEN, SYDVKM.

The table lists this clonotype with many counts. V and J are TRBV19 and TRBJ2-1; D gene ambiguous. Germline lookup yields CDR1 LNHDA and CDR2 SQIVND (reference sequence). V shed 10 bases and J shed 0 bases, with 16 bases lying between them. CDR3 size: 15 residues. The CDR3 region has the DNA TGTGCCACCCTACCCCTGGGCGCCTCCTACAATGAGCAGTTCTTC. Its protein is CATLPLGASYNEQFF.